These 15 T cell receptor beta chains share one sample of origin, sequenced in a study of blood T cell repertoires in COVID-19. TCRdb keeps only in-frame clones here, not all; method: immunoSEQ multiplex PCR. The table records some 150,000 clones, roughly 84% of them present only once. Sequenced material: peripheral blood. The receptors come from a human donor in a cohort sampled during active COVID-19.

In its sample, this clone was seen a few times. The chain is built from TRBV5-1 and TRBJ1-4, with D possibly being TRBD1 (5 bases). Per germline, CDR1 SGHRS and CDR2 YFSETQ. Trimming took off 0 bases at V and 4 bases at J, with 10 bases between the two ends. The CDR3 totals 15 residues. The CDR3 DNA reads as TGCGCCAGCAGCTTGGCCCAGGGAAATAATGAAAAACTGTTTTTT. Encoded protein: CASSLAQGNNEKLFF.

This clone was counted a few times. CDR3 amino acids: CASSQGGGLLNEKLFF. In DNA, the CDR3 is TGCGCCAGCAGCCAAGGAGGCGGCCTCTTGAATGAAAAACTGTTTTTT. This chain connects TRBV4-3 to TRBJ1-4; D ambiguous. Trimming stripped 1 base from V and 5 bases from J, with 14 bases between. Per germline, CDR1 LGHNA and CDR2 YSLEER. The CDR3 consists of 16 residues.

The genes are TRBV4-3 and TRBJ1-4; the D gene is possibly TRBD1 (6 bases). The CDR3 is made up of 14 amino acids. Germline V gene sequence: CDR1 LGHNA, CDR2 YSLEER. Trimming stripped 4 bases from V and 3 bases from J, with 9 bases between. The CDR3 sequence: CASSPGASNEKLFF. The DNA of the CDR3 is TGCGCCAGCAGCCCAGGGGCCTCTAATGAAAAACTGTTTTTT.

The chain is built from TRBV5-6 and TRBJ1-4; D possibly corresponds to TRBD1 (6 bases). Trimming shortened V by 2 bases and J by 3 bases, and 20 bases separated the two germline ends. CDR1 is SGHDT and CDR2 is YYEEEE in the germline V gene. This CDR3 is built from 18 residues. CDR3 nucleotides: TGTGCCAGCAGCTTAAGCGGTGGACAGACAGGTTCTAATGAAAAACTGTTTTTT. Translation gives CASSLSGGQTGSNEKLFF.

The rearrangement links TRBV12-3 or TRBV12-4 to TRBJ1-1; 7 bases align to TRBD1. There are 13 residues in the CDR3. Trimming took 6 bases from V and 4 from J; bases not matched to a gene: 5. For the CDR3, the DNA is TGTGCCAGCAGACCACAGGGGATCACTGAAGCTTTCTTT. Amino acids: CASRPQGITEAFF.

The genes are TRBV7-9 and TRBJ2-5; 7 bases are shared with TRBD2. From germline, CDR1 is SEHNR and CDR2 FQNEAQ (reference sequence). This CDR3 region has 14 residues. V trimming: 7 bases; J trimming: 5 bases; junction bases outside the gene matches: 10. This CDR3 reads CASTPGRGSETQYF. CDR3 in DNA: TGTGCCAGCACCCCGGGGAGGGGTTCGGAGACCCAGTACTTC.

This clone appeared once. The chain links TRBV4-3 to TRBJ1-1; tentative D call: TRBD1 (5 bases). This CDR3 has 16 amino acids. The V end was cut by 0 bases, the J end by 8 bases, with 19 bases between. Germline assignment: CDR1 LGHNA and CDR2 YSLEER. The CDR3 bases are TGCGCCAGCAGCCAAGAGCGTGCGGGCTGGGGGGGGGAAGCTTTCTTT. It yields the protein CASSQERAGWGGEAFF.

The V call is TRBV20-1, the J call TRBJ2-2; tentative D call: TRBD1 (6 bases). The CDR3 consists of 16 residues. The V gene's germline CDR1 is DFQATT and CDR2 SNEGSKA (reference sequence). The V and J ends lost 3 bases and 4 bases respectively, with 18 bases between them. The CDR3 coding sequence is TGCAGTGCTAGTCCCCCCGGACAGCGCGTCACCGGGGAGCTGTTTTTT. Protein product: CSASPPGQRVTGELFF.

The chain recombines TRBV30 with TRBJ1-2; 9 nucleotides line up with TRBD1. Looked up from germline, CDR1 is GTSNPN and CDR2 is SVGIG (reference sequence). The junction had 6 bases not matched to a gene; V was cut back by 2 bases and J by 5 bases. The CDR3 is 14 residues long. The CDR3 sequence: CAWSIRTGAYGYTF. CDR3 sequence (DNA): TGTGCCTGGAGTATCCGGACAGGGGCTTATGGCTACACCTTC.

This sequence joins TRBV5-1 and TRBJ2-2; 7 bases map to TRBD1. This CDR3 spans 14 amino acids. The germline V gene has CDR1 SGHRS and CDR2 YFSETQ. The V gene end was trimmed by 4 bases and the J gene end by 5 bases; junction bases not matched to a gene: 5. The CDR3 loop is CASSLDRETGELFF. The CDR3, as DNA: TGCGCCAGCAGCCTCGACAGGGAGACCGGGGAGCTGTTTTTT.

The chain uses TRBV7-9 and TRBJ2-7; TRBD1 aligns across 8 bases. Germline loops: CDR1 SEHNR, CDR2 FQNEAQ (reference sequence). The J segment lost 2 bases and the V segment lost 5 bases, leaving 8 bases of the junction unmatched. CDR3 length: 15 amino acids. The CDR3 loop reads CASSPGTGGPYEQYF. Here the CDR3 DNA reads TGTGCCAGCAGCCCCGGGACAGGAGGTCCCTACGAGCAGTACTTC.

This clone turned up a few times. CDR3 residues: CASSYGQLSTDTQYF. CDR3 DNA: TGTGCCAGCTCCTACGGACAGCTTAGCACAGATACGCAGTATTTT. The chain has TRBV27 and TRBJ2-3, with a tentative D call TRBD1 (6 bases). The V gene's germline CDR1 is MNHEY and CDR2 SMNVEV (reference sequence). The CDR3 spans 15 residues. The V gene lost 8 bases and the J gene lost 0 bases, with 15 bases spanning the gap.

V gene TRBV3-1 (or the pseudogene TRBV3-2) combines with J gene TRBJ2-2, with 11 nucleotides matching TRBD1. Per germline, CDR1 LGHDT and CDR2 YNNKEL (reference sequence). The CDR3 is 17 amino acids. V dropped 6 bases and J dropped 1; count of bases not matched to a gene: 7. The CDR3 loop reads CASRSGTGGMNTGELFF. CDR3 nucleotides: TGTGCCAGCAGATCCGGGACAGGGGGGATGAACACCGGGGAGCTGTTTTTT.

This clone was detected only once. The chain combines TRBV5-1 with TRBJ2-1, with D hard to call. Trimming took 0 bases from V and 10 from J, leaving 14 bases between them. The CDR3 sequence is 14 residues long. Germline V gene sequence: CDR1 SGHRS, CDR2 YFSETQ. The CDR3 DNA reads as TGCGCCAGCAGCTTGGTGTCGGCTAACGGGGAGCAGTTCTTC. Translation: CASSLVSANGEQFF.

The gene calls are TRBV11-2 and TRBJ1-1, with 7 bases that match TRBD1. The CDR3 consists of 13 residues. Trimming took 5 bases from V and 8 from J; bases not matched to a gene: 8. The germline V gene encodes CDR1 SGHAT and CDR2 FQNNGV. Here the CDR3 reads CASSLGTAEEAFF. Written as DNA, the CDR3 is TGTGCCAGCAGCCTGGGGACAGCCGAGGAAGCTTTCTTT.